Sequencing of this TCR beta chain was carried out in a study of T cells in Graves' hyperthyroidism and ophthalmopathy (dated by TCRdb to the late 2010s). Study-wide context: Peripheral blood samples were taken at initial diagnosis, before any treatment was given. A discovery cohort of fewer than 110 patients, approximately 45 with Graves' ophthalmopathy and about 58 with stable Graves' hyperthyroidism, was used to find distinguishing TCR V-J signatures. Prospective prediction of ophthalmopathy was tested in an independent validation cohort of some 19 hyperthyroidism patients and 17 patients who later progressed to ophthalmopathy. The 100 discovery patients were divided at random into training and test sets in a 7:3 ratio. The study also compared thyroid tissue and blood T-cell repertoires from a handful of Graves' hyperthyroidism patients. After blood sampling, hyperthyroidism patients were treated with methimazole at a starting dose of 30 mg daily, and ophthalmopathy patients were treated with high-dose intravenous methylprednisolone. According to the paper, TCR Vbeta CDR3 sequencing was carried out on roughly 130 peripheral blood samples, which came from over 40 ophthalmopathy, around 74 hyperthyroidism and approximately 17 progressor patients.

Amplification of TCR beta CDR3 regions was carried out from RNA transcripts. The TCR CDR3 was subjected to a first round of RT-PCR using the HTBI primer set and the Qiagen OneStep RT-PCR kit. Libraries were constructed in a second round of multiplex PCR, after which size selection and purification were performed. Libraries were sequenced paired-end with 100 bp reads on an Illumina HiSeq2000. Processing in the source paper ran as follows. SOAPnuke was used to process the raw data, throwing out any read that contained adapters or uncalled bases, had a mean Phred below 15, or lacked an exact constant-primer or identifier match. High-quality paired reads were merged using COPE v1.2.5, and each unique nucleotide sequence was defined as a clonotype. MiTCR v1.1 was used to align the clonotypes against IMGT TRBV, TRBD and TRBJ reference segments. Analysis was restricted to V-J combinations with a frequency above 0.0001, which covered roughly 99% of repertoires. The TCS score was defined as the ratio of F50 (clonal expansion) to E x V (chaos), calculated using BLOSUM62-based TCRdist between CDR3 peptides within each V-J. Welch's t-statistics and random forest reduced roughly 540 V-J features to around 14, which were used in a naive Bayes classifier (R e1071). TCRdb itself trimmed the public reads at Q25 with fastp, ran MiXCR and retained productive beta chains. Rows are combined by CDR3 protein, so each entry shows the most common genes and DNA. None of the V and J calls come from the authors' own analysis; TCRdb made them. The sample table holds about 640,000 distinct CDR3 sequences, of which about 20% were seen once. The ten largest account for roughly a third of the sample.

The CDR3 spans 15 residues, from the cysteine through the phenylalanine. The entry retains the CDR3 DNA only, 45 bases that are in frame from base 1. From V the trimming removes 5 bases and from J it removes 8 bases, while the gene matches leave 7 bases of the junction unaccounted for. According to the germline V gene, CDR1 reads MNHNS and CDR2 reads SASEGT. What the work shows at the level of the full study, not this receptor alone: Blood samples also contained most of the expanded thyroid clonotypes (frequency above 0.001), which suggests that blood repertoires may reflect thyroid immune responses. During validation, the model predicted progression to ophthalmopathy a median of approximately 6 months ahead of onset, with almost 71% sensitivity and roughly 75% specificity. A model built on a 13 V-J signature distinguished ophthalmopathy from stable hyperthyroidism, reaching around 88% sensitivity and about 81% specificity in cross-validation and 80%/75% in testing. No statistical method was used to fix the sample size in advance, and group allocation was not hidden from the investigators.

The sample holds a few counts of this clonotype. It has no known antigen specificity. Base qualities are not recorded, but no much larger clone differs from it by a single base. Ophthalmopathy patients had moderately to severely active disease, with a Clinical Activity Score of 3 or more, a NOSPECS grade of 4 or more, and a disease duration of less than 3 months. Exclusion was applied to patients with uncontrolled infections, other autoimmune diseases, pregnancy or lactation. Clinical symptoms, serum thyroxine and TRAb, thyroid ultrasound, and orbital computed tomography formed the basis for the diagnoses. Ficoll-Paque density gradient centrifugation was used to isolate PBMCs from 8.5 to 10 ml of fresh peripheral blood. Trizol reagent was used to extract total RNA, and RNA quality was then checked on an Agilent 2100 Bioanalyzer.

Input material: blood. The sequence was collected from a man younger than 40 with Graves' ophthalmopathy. The sequence links TRBV6-1 to TRBJ2-1; TRBD2 lines up with 12 middle nucleotides. Here the CDR3 is given as CASSQLAGGSDEQFF. The DNA sequence is as follows: TGTGCCAGCAGTCAACTAGCGGGGGGTTCGGATGAGCAGTTCTTC.